The T cell receptor (beta chain) under discussion was sequenced for a study of regulatory T cells in long-lasting Graves disease. This clonotype has ten or more counts. CDR3 size: 16 residues. Germline CDR1 reads MNHEY; CDR2 reads SMNVEV (reference sequence). With V trimmed by 4 bases and J by 9 bases, 11 bases remained unmatched. Arm-PCR of CDR3 regions and iRepertoire HTBI primers were used to build TCR beta libraries. TCRdb redid the calling of the multiplex PCR reads with MiXCR, one entry per CDR3 protein. In the table there are around 450,000 distinct CDR3 sequences, over 14% of which are singletons. Noted time point: newly diagnosed GD, antithyroid drugs for less than 3 months. The TCR library was made from RNA that had been extracted from PBMCs in TRIzol. Xi'an, China, was home to the endocrinology department that provided patients. This sample also appeared in a second study, on T cells in Graves' hyperthyroidism and ophthalmopathy. That report notes: Most expanded thyroid clonotypes above 0.001 also appeared in blood. Stable hyperthyroidism was separated from ophthalmopathy by a model based on 13 V-J features.

The chain has TRBV27 and TRBJ1-6; 8 positions match TRBD1. Sequencing used peripheral blood mononuclear cells (PBMCs), obtained at new diagnosis, from a patient treated with antithyroid drugs. This receptor was obtained from a middle-aged woman with Graves disease. The CDR3 DNA follows: TGTGCCAGCAGTTACTCCGGGACAGGCATGGGTTCACCCCTCCACTTT. This encodes CASSYSGTGMGSPLHF.